These T cell receptor beta chains were read from a single sample in a study of CD8 T cells in ankylosing spondylitis. TCRdb reprocessed the 5' RACE reads via MiXCR and lists one record per CDR3 protein. This sample has 500,000 or so distinct CDR3 sequences, with less than 6% found just once. Material: blood, either unsorted or a sorted T cell fraction (not recorded which). The receptors shown here come from a male donor with ankylosing spondylitis. Both conserved end residues are part of each CDR3. D genes are given only for firm matches. The size entry is marked missing in some rows and otherwise reads once, few, many or a size class.

D	length	V	J	size	DNA	CDR3
TRBD1	15	TRBV7-2	TRBJ2-2	-	TGTGCCAGCAGCCCCTGGACAGGGGAGGCCGGGGAGCTGTTTTTT	CASSPWTGEAGELFF
-	15	TRBV20-1	TRBJ1-2	many	TGCAGTGCTAGAGCCCCTCCCCTAGCTAACTATGGCTACACCTTC	CSARAPPLANYGYTF
-	15	TRBV4-2	TRBJ2-3	many	TGTGCCAGCAGCCGCCCACAGGGTGGTAGAGATACGCAGTATTTT	CASSRPQGGRDTQYF
TRBD2	14	TRBV9	TRBJ2-1	many	TGTGCCAGCAGCGGACTAGCGGGCCACAATGAGCAGTTCTTC	CASSGLAGHNEQFF
-	15	TRBV7-2	TRBJ2-7	many	TGTGCCAGCAGCTTAGGGAAGTGGGCCAAATTCGAGCAGTACTTC	CASSLGKWAKFEQYF
-	12	TRBV20-1	TRBJ2-5	many	TGCAGCTCCGGACGGACGCAAGAGACCCAGTACTTC	CSSGRTQETQYF
-	15	TRBV4-1	TRBJ1-1	many	TGCGCCAGCAGCCAAAATTCCGGGACACAAGACGAAGCTTTCTTT	CASSQNSGTQDEAFF
-	14	TRBV2	TRBJ1-3	many	TGTGCCAGCAGTGTACGGGCAATTGGAAACACCATATATTTT	CASSVRAIGNTIYF
-	16	TRBV12-3/TRBV12-4	TRBJ1-1	many	TGTGCCAGCAGTTTGTGGTACAGGGAGGAGAACACTGAAGCTTTCTTT	CASSLWYREENTEAFF
-	12	TRBV7-9	TRBJ1-1	many	TGTGCCAGCAGCTTAGGGACCGAAGGGGCTTTCTTT	CASSLGTEGAFF
-	15	TRBV20-1	TRBJ2-6	-	TGCAGTGCTAGGGCCTTGGGGGCTGGGGCCAACGTCCTGACTTTC	CSARALGAGANVLTF
TRBD1	13	TRBV10-3	TRBJ2-1	many	TGTGCCATCAGTGGCGGGACAGGCAATGAGCAGTTCTTC	CAISGGTGNEQFF
-	12	TRBV20-1	TRBJ1-1	many	TGCAGTGCTAACGTAGGGGCCGTTGAAGCTTTCTTT	CSANVGAVEAFF
-	12	TRBV20-1	TRBJ2-1	many	TGCAGTGCTGCCAGGGTCAACAATGAGCAGTTCTTC	CSAARVNNEQFF
-	16	TRBV7-9	TRBJ2-1	many	TGTGCCAGCAGCGCCCCTACGGTCATACCATTCAATGAGCAGTTCTTC	CASSAPTVIPFNEQFF
-	15	TRBV6-1	TRBJ2-7	many	TGTGCCAGCAGCCTACTTTGGGACTCCTCCTACGAGCAGTACTTC	CASSLLWDSSYEQYF
TRBD1	17	TRBV6-5	TRBJ1-3	many	TGTGCCAGCAGTTACTCCTGGACAGGGCGGAGTGGAAACACCATATATTTT	CASSYSWTGRSGNTIYF
-	15	TRBV6-1	TRBJ2-7	-	TGTGCCAGCAGTGAAGATTCTGGCAAAAGCTACGAGCAGTACTTC	CASSEDSGKSYEQYF
TRBD1	16	TRBV29-1	TRBJ2-3	many	TGCAGCGTTCGACAGGGAGTAGCCCTGGGAACAGATACGCAGTATTTT	CSVRQGVALGTDTQYF
-	17	TRBV7-2	TRBJ2-5	many	TGTGCCAGCAGCTTGAATCCTGAATCAGGGGCAAGGAAGACCCAGTACTTC	CASSLNPESGARKTQYF
TRBD1	14	TRBV20-1	TRBJ1-5	many	TGCAGTGCTGCGGACAGGCGATTCAATCAGCCCCAGCATTTT	CSAADRRFNQPQHF
TRBD1	14	TRBV29-1	TRBJ2-2	many	TGCAGCGGGAGACAGGGGACGGACACCGGGGAGCTGTTTTTT	CSGRQGTDTGELFF
-	14	TRBV7-2	TRBJ2-3	many	TGTGCCAGCAGCCTTTCCAGGGGCACAGATACGCAGTATTTT	CASSLSRGTDTQYF
-	13	TRBV7-2	TRBJ2-7	-	TGTGCCAGCAGCTTAGCGCAGGCCCACGAGCAGTACTTC	CASSLAQAHEQYF
TRBD2	15	TRBV5-1	TRBJ2-5	many	TGCGCCAGCAGCTTGGGAAGCGGGGGGAAAGAGACCCAGTACTTC	CASSLGSGGKETQYF
TRBD1	16	TRBV7-2	TRBJ2-7	many	TGTGCCAGCAGCTTAGCCCGGACAGGGGTCCCCTACGAGCAGTACTTC	CASSLARTGVPYEQYF
TRBD1	15	TRBV28	TRBJ1-6	-	TGTGCCAGCATTTTCCGGGACAGGGACGACTCACCCCTCCACTTT	CASIFRDRDDSPLHF
-	14	TRBV9	TRBJ1-6	-	TGTGCCAGCAGCTGGGGCAGGAGAAATTCACCCCTCCACTTT	CASSWGRRNSPLHF
-	13	TRBV18	TRBJ2-7	many	TGTGCCAGCTCACTTGCGGATGCCTACGAGCAGTACTTC	CASSLADAYEQYF
-	13	TRBV29-1	TRBJ2-3	few	TGCAGCGTTGGACATGACAGCACAGATACGCAGTATTTT	CSVGHDSTDTQYF
-	15	TRBV7-2	TRBJ2-2	many	TGTGCCAGCAGCCCCTTGGGGGGTAATAACGGGGAGCTGTTTTTT	CASSPLGGNNGELFF
-	16	TRBV6-1	TRBJ2-3	many	TGTGCCAGCAGCCCGGTCCCCCCTCGAAGCACAGATACGCAGTATTTT	CASSPVPPRSTDTQYF
-	13	TRBV28	TRBJ2-5	few	TGTGCCAGCAAAAACCGGGGACAAGAGACCCAGTACTTC	CASKNRGQETQYF
-	14	TRBV29-1	TRBJ2-2	many	TGCAGCGTGTTGCGCGGGCAGAACACCGGGGAGCTGTTTTTT	CSVLRGQNTGELFF
-	16	TRBV12-3/TRBV12-4	TRBJ2-6	many	TGTGCCAGCAGTTTGGGGGGCGCGGCCGGGGCCAACGTCCTGACTTTC	CASSLGGAAGANVLTF
TRBD1	16	TRBV7-2	TRBJ2-7	many	TGTGCCAGCAGCGCCCACAGGGGTAAAGGTCTCTACGAGCAGTACTTC	CASSAHRGKGLYEQYF
-	13	TRBV21-1	TRBJ2-7	many	TGTGCCAGTGTAACAGGGGAGATAAACGAGCAGTACTTC	CASVTGEINEQYF
-	14	TRBV12-3/TRBV12-4	TRBJ1-2	many	TGTGCCAGCGGCCGGGACCGGTCGGACTCTGGCTACACCTTC	CASGRDRSDSGYTF
-	9	TRBV27	TRBJ1-2	many	TGTGCCAGCATGAGTGGCTACACCTTC	CASMSGYTF
-	15	TRBV20-1	TRBJ2-3	many	TGCAGTGCTAGAGCCCCCGCGATAAGGTCAGATACGCAGTATTTT	CSARAPAIRSDTQYF
TRBD1	13	TRBV29-1	TRBJ1-1	medium-sized	TGCACCGTGGCAGGGGGCGCTAACACTGAAGCTTTCTTT	CTVAGGANTEAFF
TRBD2	14	TRBV29-1	TRBJ2-1	few	TGCAGCGCTTGTCCTAGCGGGAGAGACAATGAGCAGTTCTTC	CSACPSGRDNEQFF
TRBD1	15	TRBV7-9	TRBJ2-3	many	TGTGCCAGCAGCCTGACAGGGGACCCTTCAGATACGCAGTATTTT	CASSLTGDPSDTQYF
-	14	TRBV6-2/TRBV6-3	TRBJ2-1	many	TGTGCCAGCAGTTTGAGGTATCCGAACAATGAGCAGTTCTTC	CASSLRYPNNEQFF
TRBD1	12	TRBV20-1	TRBJ2-7	many	TGCAGTGCAAGGGACAGCCTCTACGAGCAGTACTTC	CSARDSLYEQYF
-	16	TRBV3-1	TRBJ1-5	-	TGTGCCAGCAGCCTTGGGATAGGGAGGAACTCGGGACCCCAGCATTTT	CASSLGIGRNSGPQHF
TRBD1	14	TRBV7-9	TRBJ1-2	-	TGTGCCAGCAGCGGACCCGGGACAGGGAATGGCTACACCTTC	CASSGPGTGNGYTF
-	13	TRBV21-1	TRBJ2-1	few	TGTGCCAGCAGCAAAGCCGGGCCGAATGAGCAGTTCTTC	CASSKAGPNEQFF
TRBD2	14	TRBV4-1	TRBJ2-5	many	TGCGCCAGCAGCCAAGATTCGGCGGGAGGGCCGACGTACTTC	CASSQDSAGGPTYF
TRBD1	16	TRBV28	TRBJ2-5	many	TGTGCCAGCAGAGGAGGGGGACAGGGCCCCTGGGAGACCCAGTACTTC	CASRGGGQGPWETQYF
TRBD1	15	TRBV20-1	TRBJ2-3	many	TGCAGTGCTATTTACAGGGGGCGATGGGCAGATACGCAGTATTTT	CSAIYRGRWADTQYF
-	13	TRBV5-1	TRBJ2-7	few	TGCGCCAGCAGCTGGGACACCTACTACGAGCAGTACTTC	CASSWDTYYEQYF
-	13	TRBV20-1	TRBJ1-5	many	TGCAGTGCTGGAGTGCAGGGAGATCAGCCCCAGCATTTT	CSAGVQGDQPQHF
TRBD1	19	TRBV20-1	TRBJ2-1	many	TGCAGTGCTAGAGATCCCTCATCCGTTGACAGGGGGCGCCTAAATGAGCAGTTCTTC	CSARDPSSVDRGRLNEQFF